Listed below are T cell receptor beta chains from one sample, sequenced in a study of T cell responses to AZD1222 COVID-19 vaccine. The table came from immunoSEQ multiplex PCR; TCRdb's copy has only in-frame clones and leaves some out. The sample includes some 150,000 clones, roughly 90% of them seen just once. Sequences were derived from peripheral blood, sampled on day 0 of AZD1222 vaccination. The receptors stem from an adult in good health. Both conserved end residues are part of each CDR3.

J gene	V gene	CDR3 protein
TRBJ2-1	TRBV6-6	CASSYSMSYNEQFF
TRBJ2-3	TRBV7-9	CASSHGADTQYF
TRBJ2-3	TRBV4-2	CASSQERQGYLQGDTQYF
TRBJ1-5	TRBV12-1	CASSLVTDYSNQPQHF
TRBJ1-4	TRBV7-2	CASSPQGWGEKLFF
TRBJ2-7	TRBV11-2	CASRTIRAGAYEQYF
TRBJ2-6	TRBV5-1	CASSGTQSSGANVLTF
TRBJ1-6	TRBV9	CASSGIGQGIGNSPLHF
TRBJ2-2	TRBV14	CASSQAGAANTGELFF
TRBJ2-7	TRBV7-8	CASSSQTWYEQYF
TRBJ1-4	TRBV12-3/TRBV12-4	CASSPGQTEKLFF
TRBJ2-7	TRBV24-1	CATSGLGAEQYF
TRBJ2-2	TRBV11-1	CASSRAKNTGELFF
TRBJ2-2	TRBV2	CASRPGPNTGELFF
TRBJ2-5	TRBV28	CATPRDRQETQYF
TRBJ2-3	TRBV5-4	CASRAAGGYTQYF
TRBJ2-7	TRBV5-1	CASSPPLSYEQYF
TRBJ2-1	TRBV7-2	CASQEGAYNEQFF
TRBJ1-3	TRBV5-4	CASSQTGGSGNTIYF
TRBJ1-2	TRBV27	CASSSQGVGYGYTF
TRBJ2-1	TRBV4-1	CASSRDPGGNEQFF
TRBJ1-1	TRBV19	CASSSLGNTEAFF
TRBJ1-1	TRBV10-3	CAISGTAGNIRAFF
TRBJ2-7	TRBV24-1	CATDSRGNYEQYF
TRBJ2-7	TRBV10-1	CASSEDRSIPYEQYF
TRBJ1-1	TRBV4-3	CASSQGPGGLNTEAFF
TRBJ1-3	TRBV10-3	CAISEGKGPLHF
TRBJ1-1	TRBV6-2/TRBV6-3	CASSYNRWSEAFF
TRBJ1-1	TRBV19	CASRRKPGDNTEAFF
TRBJ1-3	TRBV9	CASSPWDRGYGNTIYF
TRBJ2-1	TRBV7-2	CASSSRTSNEQFF
TRBJ1-3	TRBV5-1	CASSPEGRTGNTIYF
TRBJ1-2	TRBV5-4	CASSSVRDYGYTF
TRBJ2-5	TRBV2	CASSETPALWETQYF
TRBJ1-5	TRBV5-1	CASSRVGNQPQHF
TRBJ1-1	TRBV12-2	CASRSDRVNTEAFF
TRBJ2-2	TRBV5-1	CASSLEFPGELFF
TRBJ1-1	TRBV5-1	CASSLSPEVNTEAFF